The 10 T cell receptor beta chains below come from one sample, sequenced in a study of blood T cell repertoires in COVID-19. Sequencing used immunoSEQ multiplex PCR; TCRdb keeps in-frame clones, though not all of them. The sample has more than 70,000 clones, 75% to 90% seen once. Sequencing used peripheral blood. All receptors come from a man at least 80 years old with active or convalescent COVID-19.

This sequence joins TRBV12-3 or TRBV12-4 and TRBJ1-1; tentatively, D is TRBD1 (5 bases). The CDR3 is made up of 13 amino acids. Trimming took 3 bases from V and 5 from J, leaving 10 bases between them. The DNA of the CDR3 is TGTGCCAGCAGTTTGGGGAAGGGGACTGAAGCTTTCTTT. Translation: CASSLGKGTEAFF.

This rearrangement joins TRBV30 to TRBJ2-5, with 9 positions matching TRBD2. Germline values: CDR1 GTSNPN, CDR2 SVGIG (reference sequence). The V and J ends lost 0 bases and 1 base, in that order; junction bases with no gene match: 6. CDR3 length equals 16 residues. The CDR3 sequence: CAWSVGISGGQETQYF. The DNA for the CDR3 is TGTGCCTGGAGTGTAGGGATTAGCGGGGGCCAAGAGACCCAGTACTTC.

The rearrangement uses TRBV5-5 and TRBJ2-2; 11 nucleotides match TRBD1. CDR3 length equals 16 residues. CDR1 is SGHKS, CDR2 YYEKEE, per germline (reference sequence). V dropped 4 bases and J dropped 6; count of bases not matched to a gene: 8. The CDR3 DNA follows: TGTGCCAGCAGCGTTCCGGGACAGGGGGTACCCGGGGAGCTGTTTTTT. It encodes CASSVPGQGVPGELFF. The full variable domain, rest sourced from reference TRBV5-5 and TRBJ2-2, is DAGVTQSPTHLIKTRGQQVTLRCSPISGHKSVSWYQQVLGQGPQFIFQYYEKEERGRGNFPDRFSARQFPNYSSELNVNALLLGDSALYLCASSVPGQGVPGELFFGEGSRLTVL.

Turning to this clone: Additional DNA sequences in this sample encode the identical CDR3. The rearrangement links TRBV5-1 to TRBJ2-1; 10 nucleotides agree with TRBD2. The CDR3 covers 17 residues. The germline gives CDR1 SGHRS, CDR2 YFSETQ. V dropped 0 bases and J dropped 0; count of bases not matched to a gene: 3. CDR3 sequence reads: CASSLDPSGSSYNEQFF. Written as DNA, the CDR3 is TGCGCCAGCAGCTTGGATCCTAGCGGGAGCTCCTACAATGAGCAGTTCTTC.

This chain uses TRBV9 with TRBJ1-3, with D possibly matching TRBD1 (5 bases). The CDR3 totals 14 residues. Looked up from germline, CDR1 is SGDLS and CDR2 is YYNGEE. Trimming shortened V by 0 bases and J by 1 base, and 5 bases separated the two germline ends. The CDR3 DNA sequence: TGTGCCAGCAGCGTAGCAGGGTCTGGAAACACCATATATTTT. It yields the protein CASSVAGSGNTIYF.

V and J are TRBV28 and TRBJ1-5; D is possibly TRBD1 (5 bases). CDR1 is MDHEN and CDR2 is SYDVKM in the germline V gene. The CDR3 spans 17 residues. Trimming took off 7 bases at V and 0 bases at J, with 19 bases between the two ends. Here the CDR3 DNA reads TGTGCCAGCACCGTCAAGGGGTCCGGCAATAGCAATCAGCCCCAGCATTTT. This encodes CASTVKGSGNSNQPQHF.

The genes are TRBV7-9 and TRBJ2-5; 10 bases align to TRBD2. CDR1 is SEHNR, CDR2 FQNEAQ, per germline (reference sequence). The V segment lost 1 base and the J segment 1 base; nucleotides outside the gene matches: 12. The CDR3 length is 19 residues. CDR3 coding DNA: TGTGCCAGCAGCTTAGTAGGCCGGACTAGCGGAGGGGTCCAAGAGACCCAGTACTTC. Translated, it gives CASSLVGRTSGGVQETQYF. Supplemented by reference TRBV7-9 and TRBJ2-5, the full variable domain reads DTGVSQNPRHKITKRGQNVTFRCDPISEHNRLYWYRQTLGQGPEFLTYFQNEAQLEKSRLLSDRFSAERPKGSFSTLEIQRTEQGDSAMYLCASSLVGRTSGGVQETQYFGPGTRLLVL.

This chain joins TRBV6-5 and TRBJ1-5; weak D call: TRBD1 (5 bases). The germline gives CDR1 MNHEY, CDR2 SVGAGI. CDR3 length equals 15 residues. V was cut by 0 bases and J by 11 bases, with 17 bases left in between. CDR3 sequence reads: CASSYSSEGRGAQHF. The DNA for the CDR3 is TGTGCCAGCAGTTACTCCTCGGAGGGCAGAGGGGCCCAGCATTTT.

This clone has just a few counts. The J gene is TRBJ2-3, the V gene TRBV27; 9 bases line up with TRBD2. Germline V gene sequence: CDR1 MNHEY, CDR2 SMNVEV (reference sequence). The CDR3 length is 17 residues. V dropped 3 bases and J dropped 1; count of bases not matched to a gene: 8. CDR3 bases: TGTGCCAGCAGTTTGCTCTTAGCGGGAGTTGGCACAGATACGCAGTATTTT. Its translation is CASSLLLAGVGTDTQYF.

This chain uses TRBV11-2 with TRBJ2-7, with D maybe TRBD2 (6 bases). Per germline, CDR1 SGHAT and CDR2 FQNNGV. The CDR3 spans 13 residues. V was shortened by 5 bases and J by 4 bases, with 12 bases between the two germline ends. This CDR3 reads CASSQGLGYEQYF. In nucleotides, the CDR3 is TGTGCCAGCAGCCAGGGACTCGGATACGAGCAGTACTTC.